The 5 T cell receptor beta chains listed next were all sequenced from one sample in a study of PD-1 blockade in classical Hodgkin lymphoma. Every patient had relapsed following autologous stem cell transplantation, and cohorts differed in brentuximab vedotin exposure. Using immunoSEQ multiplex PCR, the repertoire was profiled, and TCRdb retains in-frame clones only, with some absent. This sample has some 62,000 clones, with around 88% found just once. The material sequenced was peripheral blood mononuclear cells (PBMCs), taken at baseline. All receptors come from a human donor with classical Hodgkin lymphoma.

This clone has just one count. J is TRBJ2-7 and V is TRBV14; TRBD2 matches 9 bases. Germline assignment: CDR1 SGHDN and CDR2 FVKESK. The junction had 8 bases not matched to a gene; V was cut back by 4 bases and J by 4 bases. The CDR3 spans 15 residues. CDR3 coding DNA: TGTGCCAGCAGCCCAGGTCCGGGACTAGCTTACGAGCAGTACTTC. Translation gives CASSPGPGLAYEQYF.

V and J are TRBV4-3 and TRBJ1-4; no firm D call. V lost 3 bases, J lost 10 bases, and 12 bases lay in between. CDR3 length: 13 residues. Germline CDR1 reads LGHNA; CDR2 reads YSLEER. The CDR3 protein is CASSQAPPGKLFF. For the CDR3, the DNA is TGCGCCAGCAGCCAGGCACCTCCGGGAAAACTGTTTTTT.

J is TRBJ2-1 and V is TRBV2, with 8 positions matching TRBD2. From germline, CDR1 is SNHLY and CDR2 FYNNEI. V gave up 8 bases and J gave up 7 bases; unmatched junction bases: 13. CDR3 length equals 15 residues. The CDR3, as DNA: TGTGCCAGCGGGATCGGACTAGCCTCAAGGAATGAGCAGTTCTTC. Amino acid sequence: CASGIGLASRNEQFF.

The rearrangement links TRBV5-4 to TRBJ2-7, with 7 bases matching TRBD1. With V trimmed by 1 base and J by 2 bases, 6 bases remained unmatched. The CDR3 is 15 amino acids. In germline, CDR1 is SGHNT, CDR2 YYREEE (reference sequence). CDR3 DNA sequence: TGTGCCAGCAGCTTGTGGGGACAGTTAACCTACGAGCAGTACTTC. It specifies CASSLWGQLTYEQYF.

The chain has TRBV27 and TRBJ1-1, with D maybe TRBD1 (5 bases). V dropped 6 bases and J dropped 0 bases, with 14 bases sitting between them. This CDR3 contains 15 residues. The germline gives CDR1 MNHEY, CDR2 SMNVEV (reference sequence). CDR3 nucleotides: TGTGCCAGCAGGGACGCAGGGAACATGAACACTGAAGCTTTCTTT. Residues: CASRDAGNMNTEAFF.